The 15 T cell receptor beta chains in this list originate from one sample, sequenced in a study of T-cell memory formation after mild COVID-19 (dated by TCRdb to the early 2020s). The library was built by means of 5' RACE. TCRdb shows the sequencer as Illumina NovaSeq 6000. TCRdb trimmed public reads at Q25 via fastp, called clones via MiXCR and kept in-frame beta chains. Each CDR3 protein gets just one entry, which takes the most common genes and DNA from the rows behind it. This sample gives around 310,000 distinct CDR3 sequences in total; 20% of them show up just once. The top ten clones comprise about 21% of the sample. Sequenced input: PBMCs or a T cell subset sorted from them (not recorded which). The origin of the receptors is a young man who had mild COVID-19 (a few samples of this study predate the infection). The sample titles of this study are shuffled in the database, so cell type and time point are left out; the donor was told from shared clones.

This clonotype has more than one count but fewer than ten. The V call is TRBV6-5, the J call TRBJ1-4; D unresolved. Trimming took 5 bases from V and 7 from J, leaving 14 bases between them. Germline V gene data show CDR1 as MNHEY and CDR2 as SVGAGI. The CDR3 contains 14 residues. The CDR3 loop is CASSRPGSGEKLFF. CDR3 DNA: TGTGCCAGCAGTCGACCGGGAAGCGGTGAAAAACTGTTTTTT.

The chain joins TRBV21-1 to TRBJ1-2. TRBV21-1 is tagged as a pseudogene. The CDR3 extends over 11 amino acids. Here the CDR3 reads CASEQGYGYTF. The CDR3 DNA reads TGTGCCAGCGAACAAGGGTATGGCTACACCTTC.

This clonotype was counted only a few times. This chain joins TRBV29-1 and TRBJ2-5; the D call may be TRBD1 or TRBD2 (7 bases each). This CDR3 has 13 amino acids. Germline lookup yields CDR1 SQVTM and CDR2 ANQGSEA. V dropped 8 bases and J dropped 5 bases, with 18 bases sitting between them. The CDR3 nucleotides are TGCAGCCCCACCGGACTAGGGGGCGAGACCCAGTACTTC. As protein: CSPTGLGGETQYF.

The CDR3 sequence is CASSSPLAVPMGYTF. As DNA, the CDR3 is TGTGCCAGCAGCTCCCCACTGGCAGTCCCTATGGGCTACACCTTC. The genes are TRBV7-2 and TRBJ1-2, with D unresolved. The CDR3 extends over 15 amino acids. Germline V gene sequence: CDR1 SGHTA, CDR2 FQGNSA. V lost 4 bases to trimming and J lost 8 bases, with 20 bases between them.

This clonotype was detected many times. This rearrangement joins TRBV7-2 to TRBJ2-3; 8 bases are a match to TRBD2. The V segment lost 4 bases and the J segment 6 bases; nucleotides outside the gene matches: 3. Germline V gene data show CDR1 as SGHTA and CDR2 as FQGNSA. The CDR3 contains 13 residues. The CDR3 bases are TGTGCCAGCAGCTCGGGCGGGGGGGATACGCAGTATTTT. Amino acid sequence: CASSSGGGDTQYF.

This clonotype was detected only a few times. CDR3 amino acids: CASSYSHNTGELFF. CDR3 nucleotide sequence: TGTGCCAGCAGTTACTCCCATAACACCGGGGAGCTGTTTTTT. V is TRBV6-5 and J is TRBJ2-2; D is unclear. The CDR3 has 14 residues. The germline CDR1 and CDR2 sequences are MNHEY and SVGAGI. Trimming removed 0 bases from V and 2 bases from J, with 4 bases in between.

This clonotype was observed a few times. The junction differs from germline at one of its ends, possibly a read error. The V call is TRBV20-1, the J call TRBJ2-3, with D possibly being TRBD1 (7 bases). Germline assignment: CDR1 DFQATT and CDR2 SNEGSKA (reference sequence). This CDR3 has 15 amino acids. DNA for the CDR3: TGCAGCGCTAGAAGGGCGGAGGGGGCCGGAGATACGCAGTATTTT. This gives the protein CSARRAEGAGDTQYF.

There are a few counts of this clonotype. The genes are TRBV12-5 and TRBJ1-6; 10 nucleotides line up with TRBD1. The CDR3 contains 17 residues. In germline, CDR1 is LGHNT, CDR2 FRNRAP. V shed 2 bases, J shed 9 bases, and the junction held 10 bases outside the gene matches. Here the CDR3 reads CASGLSWGDRGGSPLHF. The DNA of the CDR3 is TGTGCTAGTGGTTTGAGTTGGGGGGACAGGGGAGGTTCACCCCTCCACTTT.

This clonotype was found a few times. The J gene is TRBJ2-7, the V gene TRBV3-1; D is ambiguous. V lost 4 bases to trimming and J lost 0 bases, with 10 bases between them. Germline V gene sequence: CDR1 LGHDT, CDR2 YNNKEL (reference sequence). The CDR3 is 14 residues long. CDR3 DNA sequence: TGTGCCAGCAGCCTTCAGCAGAGCTCCTACGAGCAGTACTTC. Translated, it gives CASSLQQSSYEQYF.

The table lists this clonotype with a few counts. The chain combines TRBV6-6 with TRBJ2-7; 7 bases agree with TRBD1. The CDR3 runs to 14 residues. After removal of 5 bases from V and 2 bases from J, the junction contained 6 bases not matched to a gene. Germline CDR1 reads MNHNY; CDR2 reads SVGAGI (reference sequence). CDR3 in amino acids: CASSPGTDPYEQYV. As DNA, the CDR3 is TGTGCCAGCAGTCCCGGGACAGATCCCTACGAGCAGTACGTC.

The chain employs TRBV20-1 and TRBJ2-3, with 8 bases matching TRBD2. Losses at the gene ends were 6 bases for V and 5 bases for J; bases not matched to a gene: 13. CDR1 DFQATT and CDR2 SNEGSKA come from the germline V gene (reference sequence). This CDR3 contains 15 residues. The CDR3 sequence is CSAVGSGGAQDTQYF. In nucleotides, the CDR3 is TGCAGTGCCGTCGGGTCGGGGGGGGCCCAAGATACGCAGTATTTT.

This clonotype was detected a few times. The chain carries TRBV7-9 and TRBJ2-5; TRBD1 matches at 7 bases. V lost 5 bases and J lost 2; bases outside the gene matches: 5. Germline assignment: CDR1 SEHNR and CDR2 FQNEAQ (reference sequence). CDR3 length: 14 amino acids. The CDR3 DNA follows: TGTGCCAGCAGCGACAGGGAAATACAAGAGACCCAGTACTTC. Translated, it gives CASSDREIQETQYF.

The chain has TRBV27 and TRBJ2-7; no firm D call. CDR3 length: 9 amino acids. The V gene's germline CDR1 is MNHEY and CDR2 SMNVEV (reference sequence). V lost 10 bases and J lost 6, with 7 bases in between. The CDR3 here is CANRREQYF. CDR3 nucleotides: TGTGCCAACCGACGCGAGCAGTACTTC.

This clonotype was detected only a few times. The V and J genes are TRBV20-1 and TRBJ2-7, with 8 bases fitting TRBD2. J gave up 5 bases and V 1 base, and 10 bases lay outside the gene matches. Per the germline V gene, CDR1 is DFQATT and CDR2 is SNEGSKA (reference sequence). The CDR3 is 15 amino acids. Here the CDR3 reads CSARAVGGALDEQYF. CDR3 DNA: TGCAGTGCTAGAGCGGTCGGGGGGGCACTCGACGAGCAGTACTTC.

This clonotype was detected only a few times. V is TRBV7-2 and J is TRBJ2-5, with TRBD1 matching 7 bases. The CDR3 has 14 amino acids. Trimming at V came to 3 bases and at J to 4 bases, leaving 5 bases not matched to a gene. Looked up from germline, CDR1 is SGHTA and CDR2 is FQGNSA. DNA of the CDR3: TGTGCCAGCAGCTTCAGTGCAGGGGGAGAGACCCAGTACTTC. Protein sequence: CASSFSAGGETQYF.